This TCR beta chain was identified in a study of PD-L1 blockade in urothelial cancer. Time point in this sample: peripheral blood 6 weeks after treatment start. Metastatic or locally advanced urothelial carcinoma was present in the patients. Every patient provided from 1 to 8 samples, collected pretreatment and on-treatment. The CDR3 covers 15 residues. Germline CDR1 and CDR2: SGHRS and YFSETQ. Trimming removed 4 bases from V and 1 base from J; junction bases left unmatched: 7. The method was immunoSEQ multiplex PCR; TCRdb's version includes in-frame clones alone and lacks a portion of them. The repertoire holds approximately 79,000 clones, around 90% seen once, with approximately 0.89% in the top ten. This clone was seen a handful of times.

The sequence was collected from an elderly woman with urothelial cancer. The sequencing here drew on PBMCs, taken around atezolizumab (anti-PD-L1) treatment. The chain couples TRBV5-1 to TRBJ2-5; 7 bases are a match to TRBD1. DNA of the CDR3: TGCGCCAGCAGCCGAGGGGACAGCTCCCAAGAGACCCAGTACTTC. Its translation: CASSRGDSSQETQYF.